This T cell receptor (beta chain) was observed in a study of untreated major depressive disorder. Study-wide points: Compared with controls, depressed patients showed more TRBV05-01 (Vbeta 5.1) usage in CD4+ T cells.

Every participant had European ancestry. Profiling relied on immunoSEQ multiplex PCR, and the TCRdb table lists in-frame clones only, not all of them. Found here are around 13,000 clones, 92% of them singletons; the top ten hold 0.65% to 0.9%. Worth noting for this clone: What it binds is not known.

The V end was cut by 0 bases, the J end by 6 bases, with 9 bases between. CDR3 length: 14 amino acids. Per germline, CDR1 SGHTA and CDR2 FQGNSA. Specimen: CD4+ T cells from PBMCs. The gene calls are TRBV7-2 and TRBJ1-5; no reliable D call. The TCR comes from a man younger than 40 with major depressive disorder. The CDR3 DNA sequence: TGTGCCAGCAGCTTAGCGCTGATGGGTCAGCCCCAGCATTTT. Translated, it gives CASSLALMGQPQHF.